Described below is a single T cell receptor beta chain sequence and its context. What this receptor recognizes is not known. The sample holds no much larger clone one base away, and base qualities are not on file. In the prospective study, participants were roughly 18 to 95 years old, resided in around 25 geographic areas of the United States, and were enrolled through a virtual design. In the prospective study, participants were assigned to cohorts based on the clinical history participants reported in a screening survey and a study questionnaire. Mobile phlebotomists in the prospective study collected whole blood, serum and a nasopharyngeal or oropharyngeal swab from every participant. Participants in the prospective study had the option to provide additional blood draws and questionnaires over a roughly two-month period. Prospective study blood samples were shipped either frozen or at room temperature before DNA extraction.

The immunoSEQ Assay, a bias-controlled multiplex PCR, was used to amplify TCRbeta CDR3 regions from genomic DNA. The source study handled its data this way. Nucleated cell counts per sample were estimated from amplification of reference gene primers within the assay. Sequence reads were collapsed and filtered to measure the absolute abundance of every unique TCRbeta CDR3 rearrangement. For each sample, productive Simpson clonality was calculated as the square root of Simpson's diversity index over productive rearrangements. Imported from immuneACCESS, the table was reduced by TCRdb to in-frame sequences with V and J called. These copies leave out some clones; in studies compared against another copy, an unresolved V gene accounts for under half, and the cause of the remainder is not known. The V and J calls and clone size are taken from that table; D and trimming were inferred from the DNA. This sample is represented by 200,000 to 250,000 clones; about 79% of them were singletons. The ten largest account for 1.3% of the sample.

The record originates from a study of blood T cell repertoires in COVID-19 (dated by TCRdb to 2018 to 2021). With regard to the full study: The collaborator samples originated in the United States, Italy and Spain and spanned the acute and convalescent phases of COVID-19. The prospective study material was composed of cDNA or gDNA derived from T cells, B-cell-depleted T cells, or PBMCs. The dataset comprised deeply sampled blood TCRbeta repertoires from subjects exposed to, actively infected with, or recovered from COVID-19. The repertoires were released in a freely available public database intended as a resource for research on the immune response to SARS-CoV-2. The samples were drawn from the first 160 participants of the ongoing ImmuneRACE study and from under 1,500 subjects provided by 6 global collaborators. Sample metadata almost always included a de-identified subject ID, COVID-19 status, age in years and sex. Where HLA class I and class II types were available, the types were taken from metadata supplied by the sample provider, not from assay-based typing.

The CDR3 runs 14 amino acids, cysteine and phenylalanine included. Just CDR3 DNA is preserved here, 42 bases in frame from base 1. The junction shows trimming of 8 bases on V and 4 bases on J, and the gene matches do not reach 8 bases of it. Study-level results and caveats: The quantity of clinical and demographic metadata differed by source and by participant and was supplied without curation.

The source of this sequence is a woman in her forties with acute COVID-19. The sample comprised PBMCs or T cells enriched from blood (not recorded which). The sequence joins TRBV23-1 to TRBJ1-5, with 7 bases matching TRBD1. TRBV23-1 counts as an open reading frame of uncertain function. The nucleotide sequence is given as TGCGCCAGCCCAGTCGACAGGGAAAATCAGCCCCAGCATTTT. It translates to CASPVDRENQPQHF.